Listed below are T cell receptor beta chains from one sample, sequenced in a study of Ad26.COV2.S vaccination and SARS-CoV-2 variants. Measured with immunoSEQ multiplex PCR; TCRdb has only the in-frame clones, and not every one. The table records about 350,000 clones, just over 90% of them present only once. The sample in question was peripheral blood, obtained after recovery from COVID-19. The receptors come from a human donor who had recovered from COVID-19. The CDR3 runs from the conserved cysteine through the conserved F or W. A D gene is named only where the DNA matches it firmly. Clone sizes are given selectively: once, few, many, or a class where the clone is expanded.

J	length	size	V	D	CDR3	DNA
TRBJ1-5	15	few	TRBV27	TRBD1	CASSYTGGGNQPQHF	TGTGCCAGCAGCTACACAGGGGGTGGCAATCAGCCCCAGCATTTT
TRBJ1-5	14	few	TRBV5-1	.	CASRPGYRNQPQHF	TGCGCCAGTCGTCCAGGTTATCGCAATCAGCCCCAGCATTTT
TRBJ2-1	14	.	TRBV3-1/TRBV3-2	.	CASSQGYREDEQFF	TGTGCCAGCAGCCAAGGATACAGGGAGGATGAGCAGTTCTTC
TRBJ2-2	13	.	TRBV27	.	CASSLGGTGELFF	TGTGCCAGCAGTCTAGGGGGCACCGGGGAGCTGTTTTTT
TRBJ2-1	16	.	TRBV7-2	.	CASSSRGQDTTFQQFF	TGTGCCAGCAGTAGCCGAGGGCAAGATACTACATTCCAGCAGTTCTTC
TRBJ2-1	13	.	TRBV7-9	.	CASSLAKEHEQFF	TGTGCCAGCAGCTTAGCTAAGGAACATGAGCAGTTCTTC
TRBJ2-4	12	.	TRBV6-2/TRBV6-3	.	CASSYGGNIQYF	TGTGCCAGCAGTTATGGGGGAAACATTCAGTACTTC
TRBJ2-1	13	.	TRBV19	.	CASGQTAYNEQFF	TGTGCCAGTGGACAGACGGCCTACAATGAGCAGTTCTTC
TRBJ2-7	14	.	TRBV9	.	CASSTLSGTREQYF	TGTGCCAGCAGCACACTCTCCGGGACGCGGGAGCAGTACTTC
TRBJ1-1	18	.	TRBV3-1/TRBV3-2	.	CASSQDLRGTRSNTEAFF	TGTGCCAGCAGCCAAGATCTTAGAGGGACGCGTAGTAACACTGAAGCTTTCTTT
TRBJ2-2	15	few	TRBV6-5	.	CASSYRGRNTGELFF	TGTGCCAGCAGTTACAGGGGACGGAACACCGGGGAGCTGTTTTTT
TRBJ2-1	11	.	TRBV7-9	.	CASSLGNEQFF	TGTGCCAGCAGCTTAGGTAATGAGCAGTTCTTC
TRBJ1-1	15	.	TRBV4-3	.	CASSQVRGGGTEAFF	TGCGCCAGCAGCCAAGTAAGGGGGGGTGGCACTGAAGCTTTCTTT
TRBJ1-2	12	.	TRBV29-1	.	CSVEDLSRGYTF	TGCAGCGTTGAAGATCTTAGCCGGGGCTACACCTTC
TRBJ2-7	14	.	TRBV9	.	CASSGPPGSHEQYF	TGTGCCAGCAGCGGACCTCCAGGGTCCCACGAGCAGTACTTC
TRBJ1-1	18	.	TRBV27	.	CASSTHRQASGINTEAFF	TGTGCCAGCAGTACCCATCGACAGGCATCCGGAATTAACACTGAAGCTTTCTTT
TRBJ1-5	13	.	TRBV7-2	.	CASSFASNQPQHF	TGTGCCAGCAGTTTCGCTAGTAATCAGCCCCAGCATTTT
TRBJ1-1	14	.	TRBV6-5	.	CASRGDVLTNEAFF	TGTGCCAGCAGGGGGGACGTACTAACAAATGAAGCTTTCTTT
TRBJ2-4	19	.	TRBV5-1	TRBD1	CASSPVPGTGGLAKNIQYF	TGCGCCAGCAGCCCAGTTCCCGGGACAGGGGGACTAGCCAAAAACATTCAGTACTTC
TRBJ1-6	15	.	TRBV7-9	TRBD1	CASSPDRGAYSPLHF	TGTGCCAGCAGCCCCGACAGGGGCGCATATTCACCCCTCCACTTT
TRBJ1-2	15	.	TRBV19	.	CASLRESTREGGYTF	TGTGCCAGCTTAAGAGAATCGACTAGGGAGGGGGGCTACACCTTC
TRBJ1-1	12	.	TRBV5-6	.	CASSSLGGKAFF	TGTGCCAGCAGCTCCCTGGGGGGGAAAGCTTTCTTT
TRBJ2-1	16	once	TRBV5-6	TRBD1	CASSPDRDRAYNEQFF	TGTGCCAGCAGCCCCGACAGGGACAGGGCCTACAATGAGCAGTTCTTC
TRBJ2-7	14	.	TRBV7-6	.	CASSLRQDPYEQYF	TGTGCCAGCAGCTTACGGCAGGACCCCTACGAGCAGTACTTC
TRBJ1-1	13	.	TRBV10-3	.	CAITDNMNTEAFF	TGTGCCATCACCGACAACATGAACACTGAAGCTTTCTTT
TRBJ1-1	14	once	TRBV20-1	.	CSASPGTRNTEAFF	TGCAGTGCTAGTCCCGGGACACGAAACACCGAAGCTTTCTTT
TRBJ2-3	15	.	TRBV7-9	TRBD2	CASSSSGGAKDTQYF	TGTGCCAGCAGCTCTAGCGGGGGGGCGAAAGATACGCAGTATTTT
TRBJ1-5	16	.	TRBV7-2	TRBD1	CASSPHRGLGNQPQHF	TGTGCCAGCAGCCCACACAGGGGGCTGGGCAATCAGCCCCAGCATTTT
TRBJ1-3	15	.	TRBV3-1/TRBV3-2	.	CASSRAGTSGNTIYF	TGTGCCAGCAGCAGAGCCGGGACCTCTGGAAACACCATATATTTT
TRBJ1-2	15	.	TRBV12-5	.	CASGFPSLGGAGYTF	TGTGCTAGTGGTTTTCCGTCCTTAGGGGGTGCCGGCTACACCTTC
TRBJ1-2	13	.	TRBV11-2	.	CASSYPAARGYTF	TGTGCCAGCAGCTACCCCGCGGCTAGGGGCTACACCTTC
TRBJ1-3	16	.	TRBV5-1	.	CASSLDWDSSGNTIYF	TGCGCCAGCAGCTTGGACTGGGATTCCTCTGGAAACACCATATATTTT
TRBJ2-7	17	.	TRBV9	TRBD2	CASSVGSGRDYPYEQYF	TGTGCCAGCAGCGTAGGTTCAGGGAGGGACTATCCCTACGAGCAGTACTTC
TRBJ2-3	16	.	TRBV7-9	TRBD2	CASSSPGGLSTDTQYF	TGTGCCAGCAGCTCCCCGGGGGGACTAAGCACAGATACGCAGTATTTT
TRBJ1-1	14	.	TRBV9	.	CASSALPSNTEAFF	TGTGCCAGCAGCGCCCTTCCATCCAACACTGAAGCTTTCTTT
TRBJ2-5	12	.	TRBV7-2	.	CASSLITETQYF	TGTGCCAGCAGCTTAATCACGGAGACCCAGTACTTC
TRBJ1-2	14	.	TRBV5-6	TRBD1	CASSTQTGDYGYTF	TGTGCCAGCAGCACCCAGACAGGGGACTATGGCTACACCTTC
TRBJ2-7	14	.	TRBV6-5	TRBD1	CASRMTGSSYEQYF	TGTGCCAGCAGGATGACAGGGAGCTCCTACGAGCAGTACTTC
TRBJ2-7	12	.	TRBV2	TRBD2	CASKGGIYEQYF	TGTGCCAGCAAGGGAGGGATCTACGAGCAGTACTTC
TRBJ2-1	15	once	TRBV5-1	.	CASSPGLLERNEQFF	TGCGCCAGCAGCCCGGGACTCCTAGAGAGAAATGAGCAGTTCTTC
TRBJ1-5	14	few	TRBV19	TRBD1	CASSITGGHQPQHF	TGTGCCAGTAGTATAACAGGGGGGCACCAGCCCCAGCATTTT
TRBJ1-1	15	.	TRBV5-6	.	CASSFGGPMNTEAFF	TGTGCCAGCAGCTTCGGGGGGCCCATGAACACTGAAGCTTTCTTT
TRBJ2-1	11	.	TRBV6-5	.	CASSSEVAQFF	TGTGCCAGCAGTTCCGAGGTTGCGCAGTTCTTC
TRBJ2-7	15	.	TRBV19	TRBD1	CASSMIWTGDGEQYF	TGTGCCAGTAGTATGATTTGGACAGGGGATGGGGAGCAGTACTTC
TRBJ2-4	17	.	TRBV6-1	.	CASSEGQSTWPKNIQYF	TGTGCCAGCAGTGAGGGACAATCAACGTGGCCAAAAAACATTCAGTACTTC
TRBJ2-7	15	few	TRBV27	.	CASSFQGEAADEQYF	TGTGCCAGCAGTTTTCAGGGGGAGGCAGCGGACGAGCAGTACTTC
TRBJ1-5	14	.	TRBV27	.	CASRTGISNQPQHF	TGTGCCAGCAGAACAGGAATTAGCAATCAGCCCCAGCATTTT
TRBJ1-3	15	.	TRBV13	.	CASSYSGFSGNTIYF	TGTGCCAGCAGCTACTCAGGGTTCTCTGGAAACACCATATATTTT
TRBJ1-2	17	.	TRBV7-2	.	CASREGIWTGTNYGYTF	TGTGCCAGCAGAGAGGGGATTTGGACGGGGACTAACTATGGCTACACCTTC